A selection of T cell receptor beta chains follows, all from one sample in a study of long-term antiretroviral therapy in people with HIV. Clones were sequenced by immunoSEQ multiplex PCR, and TCRdb holds only the in-frame ones, with some missing. The sample has tens of thousands of clones, 82% seen once; the top ten hold around 13%. Material: unsorted PBMCs, obtained 0.3 years after starting antiretroviral therapy. The receptors were gathered from a man in his late teens or twenties with HIV. Both conserved end residues are trimmed from each CDR3. Size values are once, few and many counts, or a class for expanded clones, and some rows have none.

V gene	clone size	J gene	CDR3 protein
TRBV5-5	.	TRBJ1-3	ASSQGVSGNTIY
TRBV5-6	.	TRBJ2-4	ASSLGSNIQY
TRBV7-8	.	TRBJ2-2	ASSLGRLAGGPDTGELF
TRBV6-6	once	TRBJ2-3	ASSYGTDTQY
TRBV27	.	TRBJ1-2	ASREPGHRGYT
TRBV2	.	TRBJ2-7	ASGFFRGGAYEQY
TRBV6-6	.	TRBJ2-1	ASSYSRQGSYNEQF
TRBV6-1	.	TRBJ2-4	ASSRPSAKNIQY
TRBV5-1	.	TRBJ2-5	ASSPSGTAGGETQY
TRBV4-3	.	TRBJ1-2	ASSQERGREGGYT
TRBV25-1	.	TRBJ2-1	ASIDGGHNEQF
TRBV2	.	TRBJ2-7	ASRSGEYEQY
TRBV15	once	TRBJ2-7	ATSSTGAGEQY
TRBV7-2	few	TRBJ1-5	ASSPQPDGFGNQPQH
TRBV5-1	.	TRBJ2-7	ASSAHTGNYEQY
TRBV29-1	.	TRBJ2-5	SVEDLEYQETQY
TRBV6-5	once	TRBJ2-7	ASSYSIALETDEQY
TRBV7-7	.	TRBJ2-3	ASSLGATGGTQY
TRBV4-3	.	TRBJ2-3	ASSQAIAGGPSTDTQY
TRBV28	.	TRBJ2-2	ASSLLGGRTGELF
TRBV7-2	.	TRBJ2-7	ASGTGVYEQY
TRBV7-2	.	TRBJ2-7	ASSLVSSGEQY
TRBV2	.	TRBJ1-1	ASREWTGGASEAF
TRBV29-1	.	TRBJ1-2	SVEENQGVGGYT
TRBV9	once	TRBJ1-2	ASSQGQGLGRRYT
TRBV2	once	TRBJ2-7	ASRQDSYEQY
TRBV2	.	TRBJ2-1	ASSDRDSQQF
TRBV7-2	.	TRBJ1-4	ASSLLQGTNEKLF
TRBV27	.	TRBJ1-5	ASSYGDNQPQH
TRBV10-2	.	TRBJ1-2	ASSESIQGYGYT
TRBV5-4	.	TRBJ2-1	ASSFPTTDRGGNEQF
TRBV21-1	.	TRBJ1-5	ASSGRTGANQPQH
TRBV7-9	.	TRBJ2-1	ASGGIAIAGGNEQF
TRBV27	.	TRBJ1-1	ASSLYPTGGKTEAF
TRBV4-1	.	TRBJ2-1	ASSQGLAAEQF
TRBV27	.	TRBJ2-1	ASSPPGGWDEQF
TRBV27	.	TRBJ1-2	ASSLVAGLYGYT
TRBV15	.	TRBJ2-2	ATSGQGNTGELF
TRBV4-3	.	TRBJ2-7	ASSQALGGEGYEQY
TRBV13	.	TRBJ2-7	ASSLSSLGPDEQY
TRBV27	.	TRBJ1-5	ASRSGSLGNQPQH
TRBV29-1	.	TRBJ2-3	SVLIGDGPDTQY
TRBV28	.	TRBJ2-7	ASSFSPVTYEQY
TRBV19	.	TRBJ2-7	ASGNQGSYEQY
TRBV5-1	.	TRBJ1-1	ASSLFSQVNTEAF
TRBV27	few	TRBJ1-2	ASSLPIPIYGYT
TRBV19	.	TRBJ1-1	ASSILNTGGAEAF